These 7 T cell receptor beta chains were all obtained from the same sample, sequenced in a study of blood T cell repertoires in COVID-19. TCRdb keeps only in-frame clones here, not all; method: immunoSEQ multiplex PCR. The repertoire consists of fewer than 350,000 clones, with 89% occurring once and the leading ten covering 4% to 6%. Source material: PBMCs or T cells enriched from blood (not recorded which). These receptors originate from a man in his sixties who had recovered from COVID-19.

The V call is TRBV6-1, the J call TRBJ2-1; 9 nucleotides agree with TRBD2. This CDR3 contains 16 residues. CDR1 and CDR2 (germline): MNHNS, SASEGT. V shed 1 base, J shed 2 bases, and the junction held 3 bases outside the gene matches. The CDR3 region has the DNA TGTGCCAGCAGTGAAGAGACTAGCGGACCCTACAATGAGCAGTTCTTC. Translated: CASSEETSGPYNEQFF.

J is TRBJ2-7 and V is TRBV7-8; a possible D gene is TRBD2 (6 bases). The V end lost 5 bases, the J end lost 2 bases, and 19 bases lay between the germline ends. CDR1 and CDR2 from the germline V gene are SGHVS and FQNEAQ. There are 16 residues in the CDR3. CDR3 nucleotide sequence: TGTGCCAGCAGCCGGCGGGACCCCACATTGCCCTACGAGCAGTACTTC. Protein: CASSRRDPTLPYEQYF. The whole variable domain, remainder taken from reference TRBV7-8 and TRBJ2-7, is GAGVSQSPRYKVAKRGQDVALRCDPISGHVSLFWYQQALGQGPEFLTYFQNEAQLDKSGLPSDRFFAERPEGSVSTLKIQRTQQEDSAVYLCASSRRDPTLPYEQYFGPGTRLTVT.

This clone appeared a few times. The chain is built from TRBV6-2 or TRBV6-3 and TRBJ1-1, with D possibly being TRBD1 (6 bases). The CDR3 has 12 amino acids. The V gene lost 2 bases and the J gene lost 9 bases, with 10 bases spanning the gap. The V gene's germline CDR1 is MNHEY and CDR2 SVGEGT. CDR3: CASSYMDSQAFF. CDR3 bases: TGTGCCAGCAGTTACATGGACAGTCAAGCTTTCTTT.

The chain has TRBV5-1 and TRBJ2-7, with 8 bases matching TRBD1. Germline CDR1 is SGHRS and CDR2 is YFSETQ. The CDR3 covers 13 residues. The V segment lost 4 bases and the J segment 3 bases; nucleotides outside the gene matches: 3. For the CDR3, the DNA is TGCGCCAGCAGCGGACAGGGTAGCTACGAGCAGTACTTC. Protein: CASSGQGSYEQYF.

This rearrangement joins TRBV18 to TRBJ2-3; D possibly corresponds to TRBD1 (7 bases). V lost 5 bases to trimming and J lost 6 bases, with 18 bases between them. This CDR3 has 15 amino acids. Germline values: CDR1 KGHSH, CDR2 LQKENI. CDR3 region: CASSSSGGGIDTQYF. DNA for the CDR3: TGTGCCAGCTCATCCTCAGGGGGAGGTATCGATACGCAGTATTTT. Looking up the rest from reference TRBV18 and TRBJ2-3 gives the full variable domain: NAGVMQNPRHLVRRRGQEARLRCSPMKGHSHVYWYRQLPEEGLKFMVYLQKENIIDESGMPKERFSAEFPKEGPSILRIQQVVRGDSAAYFCASSSSGGGIDTQYFGPGTRLTVL.

V gene TRBV7-3 combines with J gene TRBJ1-6; D is perhaps TRBD1 (5 bases). The CDR3 runs to 18 residues. V lost 3 bases and J 0 bases, leaving 15 bases between the germline ends. CDR1 and CDR2 (germline): SGHTA, FQGTGA. CDR3 nucleotide sequence: TGTGCCAGCAGCTTGTTCGCAGCAGGGAACTCCTATAATTCACCCCTCCACTTT. This encodes CASSLFAAGNSYNSPLHF.

The V gene is TRBV7-6, the J gene TRBJ1-1; the D gene is possibly TRBD1 (6 bases). The germline gives CDR1 SGHVS, CDR2 FNYEAQ. V was shortened by 4 bases and J by 2 bases, with 14 bases between the two germline ends. The CDR3 contains 15 residues. In nucleotides, the CDR3 is TGTGCCAGCAGCTCGGACAGCTCACTCAACACTGAAGCTTTCTTT. Translating it yields CASSSDSSLNTEAFF.